A selection of T cell receptor beta chains follows, all from one sample in a study of regulatory T cells in long-lasting Graves disease. One entry per CDR3 protein, called by TCRdb with MiXCR from the multiplex PCR reads. The table records 400,000 to 500,000 distinct CDR3 sequences, about 17% of them present only once. The sample also formed part of further work on T cells in Graves' hyperthyroidism and ophthalmopathy.

Specimen: peripheral blood mononuclear cells (PBMCs), collected at new diagnosis, from a patient treated with antithyroid drugs. The receptors derive from a woman aged 18-29 years with Graves disease. The CDR3 runs from the conserved cysteine through the conserved F or W. The order of the fields is J gene, V gene, CDR3 protein.

TRBJ2-7	TRBV28	CASSFGGRWEQYF
TRBJ2-7	TRBV6-5	CASSYAQGGLTYEQYF
TRBJ1-6	TRBV28	CASRPGGPILNSPLHF
TRBJ2-5	TRBV6-2/TRBV6-3	CASSYDLAGSTQYF
TRBJ1-2	TRBV2	CAGRREAGRDYGYTF
TRBJ2-1	TRBV4-1	CASSRRGDEQFF
TRBJ2-1	TRBV6-1	CAGRSGTDSYNEQFF
TRBJ2-7	TRBV7-2	CASSQISTSYEQYF
TRBJ1-2	TRBV5-6	CASSLGATNAAGGYTF
TRBJ2-4	TRBV28	CASSLWGTTKNIQYF
TRBJ2-7	TRBV28	CATDYRGRGSYEQYF
TRBJ2-7	TRBV6-1	CASSRGLASEQYF
TRBJ1-2	TRBV27	CASSPRDRFNGYTF
TRBJ2-1	TRBV20-1	CSARLAGRQINEQFF
TRBJ2-1	TRBV24-1	CATSALGTYNEQFF
TRBJ2-1	TRBV7-2	CASRVAGGPLEQFF
TRBJ2-7	TRBV12-3/TRBV12-4	CASRRTGGGYEQYF
TRBJ1-2	TRBV5-1	CASSNTTGSFGYTF
TRBJ2-7	TRBV29-1	CSVAGTPTYEQYF
TRBJ2-7	TRBV7-9	CASSPSYEQYF
TRBJ2-1	TRBV30	CAWSNYGRRNEQFF
TRBJ2-7	TRBV29-1	CSVEVPAVVGEQYF
TRBJ2-7	TRBV6-1	CASRLGTSGTYSYEQYF
TRBJ2-7	TRBV3-1	CASSQDPGLAGGPREQYF
TRBJ2-5	TRBV7-2	CASSPGQGFRETQYF
TRBJ2-1	TRBV5-1	CASSLNGAGGVSYNEQFF
TRBJ1-1	TRBV11-2	CASSRPVLSVAFF
TRBJ2-3	TRBV7-8	CASSPGLQTDTQYF
TRBJ2-5	TRBV7-9	CASSLPLRETQYF
TRBJ2-1	TRBV11-3	CASSNNPGLAGYNEQFF
TRBJ1-5	TRBV2	CASSETGGHQPQHF
TRBJ1-2	TRBV7-2	CASSLGQGAFYGYTF
TRBJ2-1	TRBV7-9	CASSWGEQFF
TRBJ2-5	TRBV27	CASSLMAGWQETQYF
TRBJ2-1	TRBV7-2	CASSFPGLPYNEQFF
TRBJ1-2	TRBV3-1	CASSQEVGQIYGYTF
TRBJ2-7	TRBV6-1	CASTRAGPWDEQYF
TRBJ1-1	TRBV20-1	CSARDLQGNTEAFF
TRBJ2-1	TRBV11-2	CASSIEWNDEQFF
TRBJ2-7	TRBV6-2/TRBV6-3	CASSPSDGFGEQYF
TRBJ2-2	TRBV7-9	CASSHTEDPGELFF
TRBJ1-2	TRBV7-8	CASSLDRGNYGYTF
TRBJ2-3	TRBV19	CASSIGRSTDTQYF
TRBJ2-7	TRBV27	CASNLTRDRGSYEQYF
TRBJ2-1	TRBV5-1	CASSLRSNEQFF
TRBJ1-5	TRBV20-1	CSAQLTGIVGQPQHF
TRBJ2-7	TRBV6-2/TRBV6-3	CASGDRDLFEQYF
TRBJ2-1	TRBV13	CASSEGGRAANEQFF
TRBJ2-2	TRBV20-1	CSARGNTGELFF
TRBJ1-1	TRBV6-1	CASSRRTDGGTEAFF
TRBJ1-1	TRBV6-2/TRBV6-3	CASSYSGHSNTEAFF
TRBJ2-3	TRBV20-1	CSAIKGGKFSTDTQYF
TRBJ2-1	TRBV7-2	CASSLDPGLVFEQSF
TRBJ1-2	TRBV5-1	CASSLDRGHSGYTF
TRBJ1-1	TRBV20-1	CSARGQSGVNTAAFF